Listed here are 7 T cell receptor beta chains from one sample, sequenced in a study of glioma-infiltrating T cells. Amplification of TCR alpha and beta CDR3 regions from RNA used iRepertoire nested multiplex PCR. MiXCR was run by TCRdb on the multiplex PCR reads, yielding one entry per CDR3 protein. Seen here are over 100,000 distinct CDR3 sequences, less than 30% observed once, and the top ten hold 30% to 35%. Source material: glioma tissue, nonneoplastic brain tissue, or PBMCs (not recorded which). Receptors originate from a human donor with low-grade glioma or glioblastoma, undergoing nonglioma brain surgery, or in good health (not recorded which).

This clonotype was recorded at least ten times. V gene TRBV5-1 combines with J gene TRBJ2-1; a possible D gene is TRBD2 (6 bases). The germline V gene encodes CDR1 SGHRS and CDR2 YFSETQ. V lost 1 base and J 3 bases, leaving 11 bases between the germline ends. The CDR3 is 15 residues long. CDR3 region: CASSLIIAVYNEQFF. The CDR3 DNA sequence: TGCGCCAGCAGCTTGATTATAGCGGTCTACAATGAGCAGTTCTTC.

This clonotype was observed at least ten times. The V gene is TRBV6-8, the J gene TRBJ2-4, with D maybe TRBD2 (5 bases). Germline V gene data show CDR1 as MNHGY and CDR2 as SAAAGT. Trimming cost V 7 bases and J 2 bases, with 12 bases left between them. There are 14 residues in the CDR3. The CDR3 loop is CASTSGSSKNIQYF. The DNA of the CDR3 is TGTGCCAGCACCTCGGGAAGCTCCAAAAACATTCAGTACTTC.

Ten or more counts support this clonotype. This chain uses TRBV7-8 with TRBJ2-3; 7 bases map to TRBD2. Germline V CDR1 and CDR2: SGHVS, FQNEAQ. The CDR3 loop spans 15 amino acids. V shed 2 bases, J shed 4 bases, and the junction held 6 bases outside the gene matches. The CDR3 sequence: CASSLLGGSADTQYF. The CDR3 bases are TGTGCCAGCAGCTTACTTGGCGGGAGTGCAGATACGCAGTATTTT.

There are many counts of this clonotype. CDR3 sequence reads: CASSLRVVNTEAFF. In DNA, the CDR3 is TGTGCCAGCAGCTTGCGGGTGGTGAACACTGAAGCTTTCTTT. V is TRBV7-9 and J is TRBJ1-1; D is unresolved. The germline V gene encodes CDR1 SEHNR and CDR2 FQNEAQ (reference sequence). The germline V and J ends were trimmed by 3 bases and 0 bases, with 8 bases remaining between them. The CDR3 sequence is 14 residues long.

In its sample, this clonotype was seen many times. In DNA form, the CDR3 reads TGTGCCAGCAGTGCCCCCCGCCTCCCCCTTCCTACCGAGCAGTACTTC. Translated, it gives CASSAPRLPLPTEQYF. The chain couples TRBV28 to TRBJ2-7; D remains ambiguous. The CDR3 is 16 residues long. From germline, CDR1 is MDHEN and CDR2 SYDVKM. V gave up 5 bases and J gave up 6 bases, with 23 bases separating them. Filled out from reference TRBV28 and TRBJ2-7, the complete variable domain reads DVKVTQSSRYLVKRTGEKVFLECVQDMDHENMFWYRQDPGLGLRLIYFSYDVKMKEKGDIPEGYSVSREKKERFSLILESASTNQTSMYLCASSAPRLPLPTEQYFGPGTRLTVT.

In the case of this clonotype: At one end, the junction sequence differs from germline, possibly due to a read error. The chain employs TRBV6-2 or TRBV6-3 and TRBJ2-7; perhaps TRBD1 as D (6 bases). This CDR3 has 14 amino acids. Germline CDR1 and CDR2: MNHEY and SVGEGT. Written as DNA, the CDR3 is TGTGACAGCATGTCTGGGGGCCTATACTACGAGCAGCACTTC. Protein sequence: CDSMSGGLYYEQHF.

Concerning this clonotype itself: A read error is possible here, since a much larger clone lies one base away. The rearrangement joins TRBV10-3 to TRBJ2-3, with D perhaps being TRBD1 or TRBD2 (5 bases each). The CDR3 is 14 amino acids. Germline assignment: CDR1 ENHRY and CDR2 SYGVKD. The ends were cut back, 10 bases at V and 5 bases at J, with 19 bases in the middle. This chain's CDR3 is CATAGTAAKDTQYF. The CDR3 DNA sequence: TGTGCCACTGCCGGGACCGCTGCCAAAGATACGCAGTATTTT.